A single T cell receptor (beta chain) is shown here with its context. The antigen it binds to is not known. No base quality information exists; no much larger clone differs at one position. The cohort comprised more than 550 healthy bone marrow donors. Cohort members were all nominally healthy when sampled, although unrecorded immune exposures were likely present. The donor was CMV seronegative and belonged to the group of 352 seronegative cohort members. A peripheral blood sample was provided by each donor, and peripheral blood mononuclear cells were used for TCR beta sequencing. Genomic DNA was extracted from the blood cell samples with the Qiagen DNeasy Blood Extraction Kit. The sample originates from a study of cytomegalovirus exposure and HLA in healthy donors (TCRdb year 2017). About the full investigation: An earlier analysis of several hundred of the donors reported over 250 Gb of sequence data and around 110 million unique TCR beta sequences obtained from about 179 million T cells. Roughly 300 gigabases of sequencing data and 91 million or so unique TCR sequences made up an early release that covered approximately 700 HLA-typed donors. Among the roughly 390 genotyped donors, under 90% belonged to the genetic ancestry cluster associated with self-reported Caucasian donors. The study aimed to test whether cataloging public T cell receptors could reveal signatures of past pathogen exposure. The study profiled the T cell repertoires of fewer than 850 subjects by immunosequencing and related them to cytomegalovirus serostatus. Besides the first cohort of roughly 640 subjects, a separate validation cohort made up of around 120 different subjects was used. To predict cytomegalovirus infection status, the study brought together high-throughput TCR immunosequencing, statistical association of individual TCRs with disease status, and machine learning. In a later analysis, previously published TCR beta repertoires from 666 donors were re-analyzed and high-resolution HLA genotyping was added so that TCR occurrence patterns could be studied. In the later analysis, no new phenotypic data were used to find candidate immune exposures; instead, reliance was placed on TCR beta sequences and their occurrence across donors. To decide whether each TCR beta V gene segment behaved as functional or pseudogenic, an earlier analysis of approximately 590 of the donors relied on high-throughput TCR beta sequencing. Alongside the repertoire data, information on donor age, sex, ethnicity and CMV serostatus was compiled. In a later genetic analysis, genome-wide SNP genotypes for about 55% of the roughly 700 donors were used, and that subset was treated as a discovery cohort. Every repertoire in the discovery cohort had been generated on one and the same sequencing platform. Both class I and class II loci were covered by HLA typing, at four-digit resolution. The number of typed donors differed by locus: about 620-640 for A, B, C, DRB1 and DQB1; 500 to 550 for DQA1; some 590 for DPA1; and some 470 for DPB1. Because of strong linkage in the cohort, roughly five DR-DQ haplotypes were treated as single units for association and clustering. Across some 400 genotyped donors of the cohort, an average of approximately 240,000 unique TCR beta nucleotide sequences per donor were sequenced, and around 19% of those sequences were non-productive.

Study-level results and caveats: The authors suggested that the approach could potentially be extended to other disease states and immunological phenotypes. A later analysis found that most CMV-associated TCR beta chains appeared HLA-restricted, with HLA associations seemingly driven largely by CMV exposure. Only TCR beta chains were sequenced in this cohort, and the absence of alpha or paired-chain data limited detectable features. In a later analysis, HLA-associated TCR beta chains were found to be more clonally expanded and to have lower generation probabilities than equally common non-associated chains. Specific HLA alleles were associated with roughly 17,000 TCR beta sequences at a false discovery rate of 0.05 in a later analysis. CMV serostatus was the only immune exposure information available for the cohort. A later analysis found that TCR association rates varied across HLA loci, with DRB1 alleles showing the most associated TCRs and HLA-C alleles the fewest. A later analysis reported that several top co-occurrence clusters appeared linked to parvovirus B19, influenza, CMV and Epstein-Barr virus. According to a later genetic analysis, donors in an Asian-associated ancestry cluster had fewer N-insertions in productive TCRs than the approximately 630-donor mean. Because the 87-base-pair reads could not distinguish some IMGT-functional V segments, including TRBV6-2 and TRBV6-3, those segments were excluded. Because counts were too low, seventeen rarely observed V segments, including chromosome 9 orphons, were excluded from the earlier analysis of under 650 of the donors. Broadly in line with IMGT annotations, most TCR beta V segments showed up in productive rearrangements about 90% or about 30% of the time in an earlier analysis of roughly 590 of the donors. V-gene and J-gene trimming of TCR beta chains was associated with a missense DCLRE1C variant in a later genetic analysis, and the association was replicated in an independent cohort. Most TCR sequences were seen in very few donors, while some public TCRs were found in many individuals. Linkage disequilibrium might explain the correlated functional status among segregating V segments, but an unknown experimental factor could not be excluded. When HLA alleles, especially DR and DQ, strongly co-occurred, attributing TCR associations to individual alleles was difficult. A few of the identified cytomegalovirus-associated TCR beta chains were confirmed in vitro to be specific for cytomegalovirus antigens. HLA typing was unavailable for some donors at each locus, so association tests used only the typed subset. The sequencing pipeline was judged likely to have produced a cluster of highly shared sequence variants as a technical artifact. The study listed around 160 TCR beta chains as associated with cytomegalovirus. A further reported finding was that TCR beta sequences accurately predicted the HLA-A and HLA-B alleles for most subjects in the first cohort. The classifier was reported to diagnose cytomegalovirus status with high specificity and sensitivity in both the original and validation cohorts. The presence/absence analyses assumed that sequencing depth was roughly uniform across donors, and that assumption may not be true.

The library was generated by the immunoSEQ multiplex PCR assay. For the multiplex PCR, a mixture combining 60 forward primers for TCR Vbeta segments and 13 reverse primers for TCR Jbeta segments was used. The CDR3 region of rearranged TCR beta genes was amplified from genomic DNA with a multiplex PCR assay. The Illumina HiSeq System was used to sequence the amplified TCR beta libraries as 87-base-pair reads. Processing in the source paper ran as follows. Across the 500 to 850 repertoires, a later analysis counted 78 million or so unique TCR beta chains, approximately 12 million of which were shared by at least two donors. A nearest-neighbor algorithm error-corrected the raw reads and collapsed the reads into unique sequences, merging closely related sequences to remove PCR and sequencing errors. CDR3 sequences were aligned to IMGT reference sequences to assign V, D and J gene segments. Each retained sequence needed at least a six-nucleotide match to both a V gene segment and a J gene segment. Rearrangements were classified as productive when the CDR3 lacked stop codons and remained in frame with V and J, and all other rearrangements were classified as non-productive. Following IMGT convention, CDR3 was defined as the stretch from the second conserved V-encoded cysteine to the conserved J-encoded phenylalanine. The earlier analysis of a few hundred of the donors excluded any sequence lacking an unambiguous match to a single V gene segment. In an earlier analysis of approximately 590 of the donors, a V segment was called functional when productive rearrangements were above 56.7%, and segregating when the standard deviation between donors exceeded 5%. To diagnose cytomegalovirus status from the catalog of TCR beta chain sequences, a statistical classification framework was built. V and J gene assignment, in a later analysis, came from comparing TCR nucleotide sequences with IMGT/GENE-DB human TR gene sequences. In a later analysis, CDR3 sequences and most-parsimonious VDJ recombination scenarios were assigned using the TCRdist pipeline. A later analysis defined each TCR beta chain by its CDR3 amino acid sequence plus V-gene family, and excluded reads lacking a unique V-gene family. To address suspected cross-contamination and a sequencing artifact, a later analysis removed around 590 highly shared, low-generation-probability nucleotide sequences. For each public chain, a later analysis derived a clonal expansion index from normalized ranks of inferred template counts within each repertoire. Generation probabilities in a later analysis came from a VDJ recombination model fitted to out-of-frame rearrangements, and those results were checked against IGoR. A later analysis scored TCR-TCR, TCR-HLA and TCR-CMV co-occurrence with hypergeometric tests, applying a repertoire-size bias correction to TCR pairs. In a later analysis, false discovery rates were estimated by permuting HLA or CMV assignments 20 times. In a later analysis, co-occurring TCRs were grouped using DBSCAN, with TCRdist sequence similarity added in when clustering inside HLA-allele-positive subsets. For co-occurrence clustering, repertoires with fewer than 30,000 or more than 120,000 public chains were excluded, along with a handful of repertoires with anomalous nucleotide sharing. TCRdb took this table from immuneACCESS and kept in-frame rearrangements with V and J called. Such tables lack part of the clones; where checked against another copy, unresolved V genes explain under half of the gap, and the rest is unexplained. That table is the source of V, J and clone size, and D and trimming were worked out from the DNA. The sample table records approximately 140,000 clones; 82% of these occur just once. The leading ten clones occupy roughly 1.2% of the sample.

The germline V gene (reference sequence) provides CDR1 GTSNPN and CDR2 SVGIG. Deletion took 1 base off V and 5 bases off J, with a span of 15 bases between the germline ends. From its cysteine to its phenylalanine, the CDR3 spans 14 amino acids. CDR3 DNA is the only sequence kept; it has 42 bases, read in frame from the first base. The chain employs TRBV30 and TRBJ2-7; the D gene identity is not certain. Material: PBMCs. The source is a boy aged 5 to 17 in good health and CMV-seronegative. The DNA sequence follows: TGTGCCTGGAGTGCCTCTTCGAGAGTCCACGAGCAGTACTTC. It translates as CAWSASSRVHEQYF.